What follows are 5 T cell receptor beta chains derived from one specimen sequenced in a study of OX40 agonist ivuxolimab in advanced cancers. The protocol was immunoSEQ multiplex PCR, while the TCRdb copy is restricted to in-frame clones and leaves out a portion. The repertoire holds approximately 82,000 clones, around 86% seen once, with less than 2% in the top ten. This specimen was CD4+ or CD8+ T cells sorted from blood, taken in a trial of the OX40 agonist ivuxolimab. All receptors come from an adult with an advanced solid tumor such as melanoma, head and neck, liver or kidney cancer.

The V call is TRBV6-5, the J call TRBJ1-1; D gene ambiguous. Germline V gene lookup returns CDR1 MNHEY and CDR2 SVGAGI. The CDR3 runs to 14 residues. V lost 6 bases and J 0 bases, leaving 11 bases between the germline ends. The CDR3 DNA sequence: TGTGCCAGCAGGACAAGCATGGTGAACACTGAAGCTTTCTTT. It encodes CASRTSMVNTEAFF.

The chain is built from TRBV25-1 and TRBJ1-1, with 10 nucleotides matching TRBD1. The CDR3 is made up of 14 amino acids. CDR1 is MGHDK and CDR2 is SYGVNS in the germline V gene. Germline trimming cut 4 bases from V and 5 bases from J; bases unmatched to any gene: 4. For the CDR3, the DNA is TGTGCCAGCAGTGCGGACAGGGGGATGACTGAAGCTTTCTTT. Residues: CASSADRGMTEAFF. Using reference TRBV25-1 and TRBJ1-1 for the parts outside the CDR3, the full variable domain is EADIYQTPRYLVIGTGKKITLECSQTMGHDKMYWYQQDPGMELHLIHYSYGVNSTEKGDLSSESTVSRIRTEHFPLTLESARPSHTSQYLCASSADRGMTEAFFGQGTRLTVV.

V gene TRBV6-1 combines with J gene TRBJ2-1; TRBD2 is a possible D gene (6 bases). The CDR3 is made up of 16 amino acids. The V and J ends lost 2 bases and 4 bases respectively, with 15 bases between them. Germline CDR1 MNHNS, CDR2 SASEGT. The CDR3 region is CASSESVAGGYNEQFF. CDR3 in DNA: TGTGCCAGCAGTGAAAGCGTAGCCGGGGGATACAATGAGCAGTTCTTC.

The rearrangement links TRBV6-4 to TRBJ2-3, with 9 bases fitting TRBD2. The V gene end was trimmed by 7 bases and the J gene end by 4 bases; junction bases not matched to a gene: 6. CDR1 and CDR2 (germline): MRHNA, SNTAGT. The CDR3 has 14 amino acids. CDR3 protein: CASTLAGSPDTQYF. CDR3 in DNA: TGTGCCAGCACGCTAGCGGGGTCCCCAGATACGCAGTATTTT.

The chain employs TRBV28 and TRBJ2-7, with 11 bases that match TRBD1. Germline-derived CDR1 and CDR2 are MDHEN and SYDVKM. The CDR3 loop spans 16 amino acids. Trimming at V came to 6 bases and at J to 7 bases, leaving 14 bases not matched to a gene. The CDR3 sequence: CASSTTLGTGGEEQYF. The CDR3 nucleotides are TGTGCCAGCAGCACAACCCTCGGGACAGGGGGTGAGGAGCAGTACTTC.